The clone carrying this T cell receptor (beta chain) was recorded at least ten times. Its antigen remains unidentified. This sample stems from a study of CD8 T cells in ankylosing spondylitis. Study findings and constraints: Disease-linked clones were CD8+ and relatively rare in peripheral blood. Several of the motif variants were reported before in synovial fluid and blood from reactive arthritis. A motif of several highly homologous TCR beta variants was seen as apparently characteristic of ankylosing spondylitis blood.

A quantitative 5'-RACE method, one with molecular barcodes, was used to make TCR beta libraries. TCRdb reprocessed the 5' RACE reads with MiXCR, giving one entry per CDR3 protein. The sample carries more than 500,000 distinct CDR3 sequences, approximately 5.3% recorded once. Sequenced input: blood, either unsorted or a sorted T cell fraction (not recorded which). The origin of this receptor is a male donor with ankylosing spondylitis.

The CDR3 sequence: CSARDRPLQPGAEAFF. The CDR3 region has the DNA TGCAGTGCTAGAGATAGGCCACTCCAACCAGGGGCTGAAGCTTTCTTT. This chain links TRBV20-1 with TRBJ1-1; the D gene is possibly TRBD1 (6 bases). This CDR3 has 16 amino acids. Looked up from germline, CDR1 is DFQATT and CDR2 is SNEGSKA (reference sequence). The V gene lost 0 bases and the J gene lost 6 bases, with 20 bases spanning the gap.